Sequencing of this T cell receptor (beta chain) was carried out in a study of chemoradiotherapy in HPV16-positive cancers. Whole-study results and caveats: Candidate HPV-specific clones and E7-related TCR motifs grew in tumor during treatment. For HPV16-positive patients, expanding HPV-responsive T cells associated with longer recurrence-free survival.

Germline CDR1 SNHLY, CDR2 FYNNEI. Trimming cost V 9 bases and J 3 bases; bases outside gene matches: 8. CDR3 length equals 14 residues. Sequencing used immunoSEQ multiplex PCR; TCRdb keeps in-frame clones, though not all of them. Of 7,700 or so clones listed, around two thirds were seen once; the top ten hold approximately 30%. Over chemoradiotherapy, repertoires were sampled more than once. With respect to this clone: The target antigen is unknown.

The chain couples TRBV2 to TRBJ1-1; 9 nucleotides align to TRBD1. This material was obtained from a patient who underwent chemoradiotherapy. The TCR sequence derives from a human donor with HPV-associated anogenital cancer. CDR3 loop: CASGLRQGDTEAFF. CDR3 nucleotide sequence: TGTGCCAGTGGGCTTAGACAGGGGGACACTGAAGCTTTCTTT.